The 32 T cell receptor beta chains reported below all come from one sample, sequenced in a study of identical twins (dated by TCRdb to about 2016). Library prep was done by 5' RACE. TCRdb records Illumina HiSeq 2000 as the sequencer. Clones were called with MiXCR by TCRdb after fastp trimmed the public reads at Q25, and only in-frame beta chains were retained. Identical CDR3 protein sequences are pooled into one entry, listed with their most common genes and DNA. The sample records about 890,000 distinct CDR3 sequences, about 12% of which are singletons. Of the sample, roughly 1.6% falls within the top ten clones. In addition, the sample was reused for a study of yellow fever vaccine responses in identical twins.

The specimen was PBMCs. Every receptor here comes from a woman in her late teens or twenties in good health.

This clonotype showed up just once. The gene calls are TRBV15 and TRBJ2-5; 13 bases agree with TRBD2. In germline, CDR1 is LNHNV, CDR2 YYDKDF (reference sequence). V lost 3 bases to trimming and J lost 4 bases; unmatched junction nucleotides: 5. The CDR3 totals 16 residues. The CDR3 loop is CATSRGTSGMPETQYF. As DNA, the CDR3 is TGTGCCACCAGCAGGGGGACTAGCGGGATGCCAGAGACCCAGTACTTC.

The gene calls are TRBV3-1 and TRBJ2-5; 8 bases line up with TRBD1. Germline CDR1 and CDR2: LGHDT and YNNKEL (reference sequence). The CDR3 contains 17 residues. J lost 10 bases, V lost 0 bases, and 16 bases had no gene match. The CDR3 protein is CASSQDVTDRAIRGQYF. Here the CDR3 DNA reads TGTGCCAGCAGCCAAGATGTGACGGACAGGGCGATACGAGGCCAGTACTTC.

This clonotype has a count of ten or more. The CDR3 DNA reads TGTGCCAGCAGGGGGACAGGACAAGAGACCCAGTACTTC. Its protein product is CASRGTGQETQYF. The chain employs TRBV12-3 or TRBV12-4 and TRBJ2-5; 8 nucleotides line up with TRBD1. The V and J ends lost 6 bases and 2 bases, in that order; junction bases with no gene match: 2. This CDR3 region has 13 residues.

This rearrangement joins TRBV2 to TRBJ2-3; weak D call: TRBD1 (6 bases). Germline CDR1 SNHLY, CDR2 FYNNEI. Trimming stripped 10 bases from V and 1 base from J, with 12 bases between. The CDR3 contains 13 residues. This CDR3 reads CANKQGGTDTQYF. In DNA, the CDR3 is TGTGCCAACAAACAGGGAGGCACAGATACGCAGTATTTT.

The CDR3 nucleotides read TGTGCCAGCAGTTTCCGGGGACCACTAAATCAGCCCCAGCATTTT. Its protein is CASSFRGPLNQPQHF. This chain uses TRBV12-3 or TRBV12-4 with TRBJ1-5; D may be TRBD1 (5 bases). Deletions cut 3 bases from V and 4 bases from J, with 13 bases between. The CDR3 spans 15 residues.

The chain carries TRBV5-1 and TRBJ2-7; 8 nucleotides align to TRBD2. The junction had 7 bases not matched to a gene; V was cut back by 0 bases and J by 5 bases. The CDR3 has 15 residues. Germline V gene lookup returns CDR1 SGHRS and CDR2 YFSETQ. CDR3 sequence reads: CASSLAPGGPNEQYV. The CDR3 DNA follows: TGCGCCAGCAGCTTGGCACCGGGGGGGCCTAACGAGCAGTACGTC.

The chain employs TRBV7-6 and TRBJ2-2; TRBD1 or TRBD2 may be the D gene (5 bases each). Germline CDR1 SGHVS, CDR2 FNYEAQ. Trimming took off 8 bases at V and 6 bases at J, with 16 bases between the two ends. The CDR3 extends over 14 amino acids. Here the CDR3 DNA reads TGTGCCAGCGCAGAGGGTTTAGGGGCCGGGGAGCTGTTTTTT. This encodes CASAEGLGAGELFF.

The chain links TRBV12-3 or TRBV12-4 to TRBJ2-3; D may correspond to TRBD1 or TRBD2 (6 bases each). CDR3 size: 14 residues. Trimming removed 3 bases at V and 6 bases at J, with 13 bases between. DNA of the CDR3: TGTGCCAGCAGTTTGATCGGGGGCAAGGATACGCAGTATTTT. Protein product: CASSLIGGKDTQYF.

The V gene is TRBV27, the J gene TRBJ1-2; 8 bases agree with TRBD1. The V gene end was trimmed by 5 bases and the J gene end by 3 bases; junction bases not matched to a gene: 8. The length of the CDR3 is 15 residues. Per germline, CDR1 MNHEY and CDR2 SMNVEV (reference sequence). The CDR3: CASSPAQGAHYGYTF. CDR3 sequence (DNA): TGTGCCAGCAGTCCCGCCCAGGGGGCACACTATGGCTACACCTTC.

This clonotype has a handful of counts. V and J are TRBV7-9 and TRBJ2-7; the match to TRBD1 covers 7 bases. Germline V CDR1 and CDR2: SEHNR, FQNEAQ (reference sequence). V was clipped by 4 bases and J by 2 bases; unmatched bases: 8. This CDR3 contains 15 residues. CDR3 region: CASSSTTGVPYEQYF. The CDR3 DNA follows: TGTGCCAGCAGCTCAACCACAGGGGTTCCCTACGAGCAGTACTTC.

This clonotype was seen a handful of times. The chain uses TRBV20-1 and TRBJ2-7; D unresolved. V was trimmed by 1 base and J by 0 bases, leaving 10 bases between them. This CDR3 is built from 14 residues. CDR1 and CDR2 (germline): DFQATT, SNEGSKA (reference sequence). The CDR3 spells CSARGVESSYEQYV. CDR3 in DNA: TGCAGTGCTAGAGGGGTTGAGAGCTCCTACGAGCAGTACGTC.

This clonotype was picked up a small number of times. The chain joins TRBV6-1 to TRBJ2-1, with D maybe TRBD1 (6 bases). CDR1 is MNHNS, CDR2 SASEGT, per germline. The CDR3 runs to 13 residues. The V end lost 8 bases, the J end lost 5 bases, and 13 bases lay between the germline ends. The CDR3 reads CASEGEIDNEQFF. CDR3 nucleotides: TGTGCCAGCGAGGGGGAAATTGACAATGAGCAGTTCTTC.

The chain couples TRBV28 to TRBJ2-5; tentative D call: TRBD2 (5 bases). The germline V gene encodes CDR1 MDHEN and CDR2 SYDVKM. CDR3 length: 15 residues. V lost 2 bases to trimming and J lost 1 base, with 11 bases between them. The CDR3 nucleotides are TGTGCCAGCAGTTTAGAAACTAGTTCCCAAGAGACCCAGTACTTC. Translating gives CASSLETSSQETQYF.

This clonotype occurred a few times. The rearrangement links TRBV20-1 to TRBJ2-1, with 7 positions matching TRBD2. This CDR3 region has 16 residues. CDR1 DFQATT and CDR2 SNEGSKA come from the germline V gene (reference sequence). V dropped 6 bases and J dropped 3; count of bases not matched to a gene: 14. This chain's CDR3 is CSASQDAGVNYNEQFF. As DNA, the CDR3 is TGCAGTGCCTCCCAGGATGCGGGAGTAAACTACAATGAGCAGTTCTTC.

This clonotype was counted between two and nine times. The rearrangement links TRBV24-1 to TRBJ2-1, with a weak D call TRBD2 (6 bases). The CDR3 runs 16 residues. Per the germline V gene, CDR1 is KGHDR and CDR2 is SFDVKD. V gave up 4 bases and J gave up 7 bases, with 19 bases separating them. CDR3 amino acids: CATSDSRDSPRNEQFF. DNA for the CDR3: TGTGCCACCAGTGACAGCCGGGACTCCCCTAGGAATGAGCAGTTCTTC.

The V call is TRBV5-5, the J call TRBJ1-5; D is ambiguous. The V gene lost 1 base and the J gene lost 0 bases, with 14 bases spanning the gap. CDR1 is SGHKS and CDR2 is YYEKEE in the germline V gene (reference sequence). The CDR3 runs 17 residues. CDR3 sequence (DNA): TGTGCCAGCAGCTTGCAGTACAGCCAGATTAGCAATCAGCCCCAGCATTTT. It codes for CASSLQYSQISNQPQHF.

This clonotype was found a few times. The CDR3 sequence is CASSLVSTGQETQYF. The CDR3 bases are TGCGCCAGCAGCTTGGTGTCGACAGGCCAAGAGACCCAGTACTTC. The J gene is TRBJ2-5, the V gene TRBV5-1; the D gene is possibly TRBD1 (6 bases). This CDR3 comprises 15 residues. Germline V gene data show CDR1 as SGHRS and CDR2 as YFSETQ. The V end was cut by 0 bases, the J end by 1 base, with 10 bases between.

This clonotype has a handful of counts. The CDR3 loop reads CASSRPGIGNEQFF. The CDR3 DNA is TGTGCCAGCTCACGTCCGGGAATTGGGAATGAGCAGTTCTTC. The chain carries TRBV18 and TRBJ2-1; TRBD2 might be the D (5 bases). The ends were cut back, 4 bases at V and 7 bases at J, with 14 bases in the middle. Germline V gene sequence: CDR1 KGHSH, CDR2 LQKENI. The CDR3 runs 14 residues.

This chain connects TRBV7-2 to TRBJ2-6; 7 bases line up with TRBD2. This CDR3 has 18 amino acids. V lost 0 bases, J lost 0 bases, and 5 bases stayed unmatched. The germline gives CDR1 SGHTA, CDR2 FQGNSA. In DNA, the CDR3 is TGTGCCAGCAGCTTAGCCGGGCGGGGGAGCTCTGGGGCCAACGTCCTGACTTTC. It is translated as CASSLAGRGSSGANVLTF.

In its sample, this clonotype was seen many times. V gene TRBV12-3 or TRBV12-4 combines with J gene TRBJ2-7; either TRBD1 or TRBD2 may supply D (6 bases each). The CDR3 runs 15 residues. V was pared by 6 bases and J by 0 bases, with 15 bases between. The CDR3 DNA follows: TGTGCCAGCAGCACCCGGGGGCATAGCTCCTACGAGCAGTACTTC. Translated: CASSTRGHSSYEQYF.

The chain combines TRBV28 with TRBJ1-2, with a weak D call TRBD1 (6 bases). Germline-derived CDR1 and CDR2 are MDHEN and SYDVKM. The length of the CDR3 is 12 residues. Trimming removed 2 bases from V and 8 bases from J, with 9 bases in between. The CDR3 sequence: CASSLAGEGYTF. The CDR3 DNA reads TGTGCCAGCAGTTTAGCAGGGGAAGGCTACACCTTC.

The V gene is TRBV20-1, the J gene TRBJ2-3, with 9 positions matching TRBD1. Germline V gene lookup returns CDR1 DFQATT and CDR2 SNEGSKA (reference sequence). Trimming at V came to 5 bases and at J to 7 bases, leaving 13 bases not matched to a gene. The CDR3 sequence is 15 residues long. The CDR3 is CSASTGTGKGNTQYF. CDR3 DNA sequence: TGCAGTGCTTCGACCGGGACAGGGAAGGGAAATACGCAGTATTTT.

The chain has TRBV9 and TRBJ2-7; 7 nucleotides align to TRBD1. With V trimmed by 0 bases and J by 6 bases, 12 bases remained unmatched. The CDR3 has 16 residues. From germline, CDR1 is SGDLS and CDR2 YYNGEE. For the CDR3, the DNA is TGTGCCAGCAGCGTAGAGGGGGCCGCTATCGTCGGCGAGCAGTACTTC. Translating gives CASSVEGAAIVGEQYF.

This sequence joins TRBV11-2 and TRBJ2-1; D may correspond to TRBD1 or TRBD2 (7 bases each). Germline V gene data show CDR1 as SGHAT and CDR2 as FQNNGV. The CDR3 consists of 20 residues. Between the trimmed V and J ends, which lost 0 bases and 0 bases, there was a span of 21 bases. CDR3 amino acids: CASSLDAGGREWSSYNEQFF. The DNA for the CDR3 is TGTGCCAGCAGCTTAGATGCAGGGGGGCGGGAGTGGAGCTCCTACAATGAGCAGTTCTTC. The full variable domain, rest sourced from reference TRBV11-2 and TRBJ2-1, is EAGVAQSPRYKIIEKRQSVAFWCNPISGHATLYWYQQILGQGPKLLIQFQNNGVVDDSQLPKDRFSAERLKGVDSTLKIQPAKLEDSAVYLCASSLDAGGREWSSYNEQFFGPGTRLTVL.

This clonotype was observed at least ten times. The chain links TRBV12-3 or TRBV12-4 to TRBJ1-6; D gene unclear. V lost 1 base, J lost 4 bases, and 8 bases lay in between. There are 15 residues in the CDR3. The CDR3 DNA follows: TGTGCCAGCAGTTTAGGTCAGCCTTATAATTCACCCCTCCACTTT. It specifies CASSLGQPYNSPLHF.

This clonotype was seen only a few times. The chain employs TRBV29-1 and TRBJ1-1; 9 bases align to TRBD1. Germline V lookup: CDR1 SQVTM, CDR2 ANQGSEA. The V and J ends lost 5 bases and 1 base, in that order; junction bases with no gene match: 2. This CDR3 has 13 residues. The chain's CDR3 is CSVRTGENTEAFF. CDR3 sequence (DNA): TGCAGCGTTAGGACAGGGGAGAACACTGAAGCTTTCTTT.

The chain employs TRBV15 and TRBJ2-1; perhaps D is TRBD1 or TRBD2 (5 bases each). The V gene lost 0 bases and the J gene lost 3 bases, with 9 bases spanning the gap. CDR1 and CDR2 (germline): LNHNV, YYDKDF (reference sequence). The CDR3 loop spans 15 amino acids. CDR3 amino acids: CATSRDLGDYNEQFF. CDR3 DNA sequence: TGTGCCACCAGCAGAGATTTGGGGGACTACAATGAGCAGTTCTTC. Supplemented by reference TRBV15 and TRBJ2-1, the full variable domain reads DAMVIQNPRYQVTQFGKPVTLSCSQTLNHNVMYWYQQKSSQAPKLLFHYYDKDFNNEADTPDNFQSRRPNTSFCFLDIRSPGLGDTAMYLCATSRDLGDYNEQFFGPGTRLTVL.

The gene calls are TRBV4-2 and TRBJ2-1; 14 bases are shared with TRBD2. The length of the CDR3 is 23 residues. Germline CDR1 is LGHNA and CDR2 is YNFKEQ. V trimming: 3 bases; J trimming: 2 bases; junction bases outside the gene matches: 21. This chain's CDR3 is CASSQGGTTSGRDRRLAYNEQFF. The CDR3 DNA reads as TGTGCCAGCAGCCAGGGGGGGACGACTAGCGGGAGGGACCGCCGGTTAGCCTACAATGAGCAGTTCTTC.

This clonotype turned up a few times. This rearrangement joins TRBV4-1 to TRBJ2-7; 8 bases match TRBD2. The CDR3 runs 15 residues. Germline CDR1 is MGHRA and CDR2 is YSYEKL. V lost 0 bases, J lost 7 bases, and 8 bases stayed unmatched. CDR3 sequence reads: CASSQDLAGGREQYV. In DNA, the CDR3 is TGCGCCAGCAGCCAAGATCTGGCGGGGGGTCGGGAGCAGTACGTC.

CDR3 bases: TGTGCCAGCGGCGACAGGGAACGACTAAACACAGATACGCAGTATTTT. Translation gives CASGDRERLNTDTQYF. The rearrangement links TRBV6-1 to TRBJ2-3; 7 bases line up with TRBD1. This CDR3 region has 16 residues. V was clipped by 8 bases and J by 2 bases; unmatched bases: 13. The germline V gene has CDR1 MNHNS and CDR2 SASEGT.

This clonotype was seen at least ten times. The chain carries TRBV11-2 and TRBJ2-1; TRBD2 matches 7 bases. This CDR3 contains 15 residues. Germline trimming cut 0 bases from V and 2 bases from J; bases unmatched to any gene: 1. Germline CDR1 is SGHAT and CDR2 is FQNNGV. Written as DNA, the CDR3 is TGTGCCAGCAGCTTAGAACGGGGGGCCTACAATGAGCAGTTCTTC. As protein: CASSLERGAYNEQFF.

The chain couples TRBV10-3 to TRBJ2-1; perhaps TRBD2 as D (5 bases). Germline loops: CDR1 ENHRY, CDR2 SYGVKD. Trimming took off 5 bases at V and 7 bases at J, with 12 bases between the two ends. The CDR3 is 13 residues long. The CDR3 DNA reads as TGTGCCATCAGTCCCAGCGGAGCAAATGAGCAGTTCTTC. This gives the protein CAISPSGANEQFF.